Listed below are T cell receptor beta chains from one sample, sequenced in a study of blood T cell repertoires in COVID-19. Sequenced by immunoSEQ multiplex PCR; TCRdb stores in-frame clones only, minus some. The sample holds 200,000 to 250,000 clones; about 83% are singletons and the top ten take around 2%. Sample: peripheral blood. These receptor sequences come from a man under 40 who had recovered from COVID-19. The CDR3 runs from the conserved cysteine through the conserved F or W. D genes are given only for firm matches. The listing skips clone size in some rows; elsewhere it reads once, few, many or a size class.

D	size	V	J	DNA	CDR3
TRBD1	NA	TRBV10-3	TRBJ2-5	TGTGCCATCAGTTGGGGGACAGGGGTTCAAGAGACCCAGTACTTC	CAISWGTGVQETQYF
TRBD1	NA	TRBV4-2	TRBJ2-1	TGTGCCAGCAGCCAAGAGGGGGGACAGGCCTTCTCTGAGCAGTTCTTC	CASSQEGGQAFSEQFF
NA	NA	TRBV3-1/TRBV3-2	TRBJ1-2	TGTGCCAGCAGCCAAGACTGGGGAGGCTCAAGAAAGCGCTACACCTTC	CASSQDWGGSRKRYTF
NA	NA	TRBV27	TRBJ1-6	TGTGCCAGCAGTCGGACATCCGGTAATTCACCCCTCCACTTT	CASSRTSGNSPLHF
TRBD2	NA	TRBV2	TRBJ2-2	TGTGCCAGCAGTGACCCCCTTAGCGGGGCGAACACCGGGGAGCTGTTTTTT	CASSDPLSGANTGELFF
NA	once	TRBV29-1	TRBJ1-5	TGCAGCGTTGCGGACGGACTGTTGGGCAATCAGCCCCAGCATTTT	CSVADGLLGNQPQHF
NA	NA	TRBV18	TRBJ1-6	TGTGCCAGCGCCCAGGGACTCCCCGATAATTCACCCCTCCACTTT	CASAQGLPDNSPLHF
NA	few	TRBV10-3	TRBJ1-2	TGTGCCATCGGGGCAGGGGATACTTATGGCTACACCTTC	CAIGAGDTYGYTF
NA	once	TRBV12-3/TRBV12-4	TRBJ1-2	TGTGCCAGCAGTCTTGACGAGCGCTATGGCTACACCTTC	CASSLDERYGYTF
NA	NA	TRBV18	TRBJ2-1	TGTGCCAGCTCACCTCCCTCAGATACTGAGCAGTTCTTC	CASSPPSDTEQFF
TRBD2	NA	TRBV5-8	TRBJ2-1	TGTGCCAGCAGCTTTGCGGGGGGGCCAAGCGAGCAGTTCTTC	CASSFAGGPSEQFF
TRBD1	NA	TRBV4-1	TRBJ2-5	TGCGCCAGCAGCCAAGGGTCGGGCCCGGGACAGGGGGCGACGGAGACCCAGTACTTC	CASSQGSGPGQGATETQYF
TRBD2	few	TRBV2	TRBJ2-5	TGTGCCAGCATCGAAGGGGGAGCGGGGGGGCCCGATCGGGAGACCCAGTACTTC	CASIEGGAGGPDRETQYF
TRBD2	NA	TRBV15	TRBJ2-2	TGTGCCACCAGCAGAGATCGGGCTAGCGGGGGGGCCGGGGAGCTGTTTTTT	CATSRDRASGGAGELFF
NA	few	TRBV2	TRBJ1-2	TGTGCCAGCAGTGGACAGGATGGCTATGGCTACACCTTC	CASSGQDGYGYTF
NA	NA	TRBV6-5	TRBJ1-1	TGTGCCAGCAGCGCGCTTAACACTGAAGCTTTCTTT	CASSALNTEAFF
TRBD2	NA	TRBV2	TRBJ2-4	TGTGCCAGCAGTGGTTTGACTAGCGGGGGCATTCAGTACTTC	CASSGLTSGGIQYF
NA	once	TRBV7-9	TRBJ1-4	TGTGCCAGCAGCCCGGGAGCAACTAATGAAAAACTGTTTTTT	CASSPGATNEKLFF
NA	NA	TRBV9	TRBJ1-1	TGTGCCAGCAGCCCTTTACGCGCTGAAGCTTTCTTT	CASSPLRAEAFF
NA	NA	TRBV9	TRBJ1-5	TGTGCCAGCAGCGTAGCTGGAGAGGAGCCCCAGCATTTT	CASSVAGEEPQHF
NA	NA	TRBV9	TRBJ1-5	TGTGCCAGCAGCGTCGGAGGGGGCAATCAGCCCCAGCATTTT	CASSVGGGNQPQHF
TRBD2	NA	TRBV7-6	TRBJ2-1	TGTGCCAGCAGCTTAGGATCGGCCGGGACTAGCGGGGGGGGATACAATGAGCAGTTCTTC	CASSLGSAGTSGGGYNEQFF
NA	NA	TRBV3-1/TRBV3-2	TRBJ2-7	TGTGCCAGCAGCCAAGAGAGACTCGAGCAGTACTTC	CASSQERLEQYF
NA	once	TRBV13	TRBJ2-5	TGTGCCAGCAGCCAAAGCGACTTTGGCGGGGAGACCCAGTACTTC	CASSQSDFGGETQYF
TRBD1	NA	TRBV10-3	TRBJ1-6	TGTGCCAGCTTGGGGACAGTGCCACTCACCCTCCACTTT	CASLGTVPLTLHF
NA	NA	TRBV21-1	TRBJ1-6	TGTGCCAGCAGCAAAGATGGTAGGGGATGGTGTAATTCACCCCTCCACTTT	CASSKDGRGWCNSPLHF
NA	NA	TRBV23-1	TRBJ2-7	TGCGCCAGCAGTCAGGGCCCGGACGAGCAGTACTTC	CASSQGPDEQYF
NA	once	TRBV24-1	TRBJ1-1	TGTGCCACCAGTGATTTCGAGGGTGAAGAAGCTTTCTTT	CATSDFEGEEAFF
NA	NA	TRBV12-5	TRBJ2-7	TGTGCTAGTGGTGCGACATCAAACTACGAGCAGTACTTC	CASGATSNYEQYF
TRBD2	once	TRBV6-5	TRBJ2-1	TGTGCCAGTCTAGCGGTAACCTACAATGAGCAGTTCTTC	CASLAVTYNEQFF
TRBD2	NA	TRBV3-1/TRBV3-2	TRBJ2-3	TGTGCCAGCAGCCAGACCTCTAGCGGGGTAAGCACAGATACGCAGTATTTT	CASSQTSSGVSTDTQYF
NA	NA	TRBV18	TRBJ1-5	TGTGCCAGCTCACCAAGTTGGGCTGATCAGCCCCAGCATTTT	CASSPSWADQPQHF
TRBD1	once	TRBV6-4	TRBJ2-3	TGTGCCAGCAGCCCCAAGCCGGGGACAGGGGGTTACGATACGCAGTATTTT	CASSPKPGTGGYDTQYF
NA	few	TRBV5-8	TRBJ1-3	TGTGCCAGCAGCCTGACAGTCTTTGACACCATATATTTT	CASSLTVFDTIYF
NA	NA	TRBV3-1/TRBV3-2	TRBJ2-5	TGTGCCAGCAGCCCGAACAATCCACAAGAGACCCAGTACTTC	CASSPNNPQETQYF
NA	NA	TRBV2	TRBJ2-1	TGTGCCACCAAAGCGGAGGGGACAGCATACAATGAGCAGTTCTTC	CATKAEGTAYNEQFF
TRBD1	NA	TRBV7-3	TRBJ1-1	TGTGCCAGCAGCCCTACAGGGGGCTTCACTGAAGCTTTCTTT	CASSPTGGFTEAFF
TRBD2	NA	TRBV5-1	TRBJ2-3	TGCGCCAGCAGCTGGGGGAATTCCACGGTAAGGGACTACCCTAGCACAGATACGCAGTATTTT	CASSWGNSTVRDYPSTDTQYF
NA	NA	TRBV5-8	TRBJ2-5	TGTGCCAGCAGCTTGGATCAGTATTGGGAGACCCAGTACTTC	CASSLDQYWETQYF
NA	NA	TRBV11-2	TRBJ2-5	TGTGCCAGCAGCCAGGGCCTGGAGACCCAGTACTTC	CASSQGLETQYF
NA	NA	TRBV6-4	TRBJ2-3	TGTGCCAGCAGTCAGGGGCCCCCCCCCGATACGCAGTATTTT	CASSQGPPPDTQYF
NA	NA	TRBV3-1/TRBV3-2	TRBJ1-6	TGTGCCAGCAGCTTGGACGGGAATAATTCACCCCTCCACTTT	CASSLDGNNSPLHF
NA	NA	TRBV9	TRBJ2-3	TGTGCCAGCAGCTCGGGTAGCGGCTCAGATACGCAGTATTTT	CASSSGSGSDTQYF
NA	NA	TRBV6-5	TRBJ1-5	TGTGCCAGCTCAGCGCCTGACAGGCCCCAGCATTTT	CASSAPDRPQHF
TRBD1	NA	TRBV6-6	TRBJ2-3	TGTGCCAGCAGCGAGGGACAGTTCACAGATACGCAGTATTTT	CASSEGQFTDTQYF
NA	NA	TRBV6-5	TRBJ1-4	TGTGCCAGCCAGGGTGGTAATAATGAAAAACTGTTTTTT	CASQGGNNEKLFF
NA	NA	TRBV9	TRBJ1-3	TGTGCCAGCAGCGAGGGGCGGCTTTCGGGAAACACCATATATTTT	CASSEGRLSGNTIYF
NA	NA	TRBV5-1	TRBJ2-5	TGCGCCAGCAGCCTACAGGGACTACCTCCCTTGCGTGCAGAGACCCAGTACTTC	CASSLQGLPPLRAETQYF
TRBD2	few	TRBV4-1	TRBJ2-1	TGCGCCAGCAGCCGAGAGGGACTAGTCCCGTCCTACAATGAGCAGTTCTTC	CASSREGLVPSYNEQFF
NA	NA	TRBV14	TRBJ1-2	TGTGCCAGCAGCCCCACGGTAGGGGATCTGGGCTATGGCTACACCTTC	CASSPTVGDLGYGYTF
NA	NA	TRBV18	TRBJ2-5	TGTGCCAGCTCACCACAAAGGGGATCAGGAGAGACCCAGTACTTC	CASSPQRGSGETQYF
TRBD1	NA	TRBV7-2	TRBJ1-1	TGTGCCAGCAGCTTAGACAGGGGCCACACTGAAGCTTTCTTT	CASSLDRGHTEAFF
NA	once	TRBV7-3	TRBJ1-1	TGTGCCAGCAGCACCTCGACAGGAACTGAAGCTTTCTTT	CASSTSTGTEAFF
NA	few	TRBV19	TRBJ1-5	TGTGCCAGTAGTAAGTCTGCAGACTGGGTCCCTCGGCCCCAGCATTTT	CASSKSADWVPRPQHF